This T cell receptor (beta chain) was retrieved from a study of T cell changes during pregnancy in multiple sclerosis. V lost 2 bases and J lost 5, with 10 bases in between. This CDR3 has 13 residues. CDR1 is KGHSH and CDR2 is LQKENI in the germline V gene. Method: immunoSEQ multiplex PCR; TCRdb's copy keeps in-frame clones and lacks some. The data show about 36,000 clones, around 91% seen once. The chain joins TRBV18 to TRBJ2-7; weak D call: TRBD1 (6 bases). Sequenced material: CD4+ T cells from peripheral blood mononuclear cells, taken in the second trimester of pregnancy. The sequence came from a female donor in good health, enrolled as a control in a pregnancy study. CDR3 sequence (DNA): TGTGCCAGCTCACCAACAGGGCGACACGAGCAGTACTTC. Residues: CASSPTGRHEQYF.